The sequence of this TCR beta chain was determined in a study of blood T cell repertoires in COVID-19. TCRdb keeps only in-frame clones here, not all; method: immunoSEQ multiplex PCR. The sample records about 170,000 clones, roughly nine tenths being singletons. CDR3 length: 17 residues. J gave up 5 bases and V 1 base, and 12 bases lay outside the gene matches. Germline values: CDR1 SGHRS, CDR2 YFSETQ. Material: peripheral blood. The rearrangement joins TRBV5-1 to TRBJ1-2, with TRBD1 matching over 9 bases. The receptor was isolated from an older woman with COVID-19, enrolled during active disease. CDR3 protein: CASSLITAGTGTYGYTF. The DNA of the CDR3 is TGCGCCAGCAGCTTGATAACCGCCGGGACAGGGACGTATGGCTACACCTTC.